This T cell receptor (beta chain) was observed in a study of T cell clones after liver transplantation. Across the study: Patients counted as tolerant after at least one year off all immunosuppression, enzymes not exceeding twice normal.

Here immunoSEQ multiplex PCR was the method, and the copy in TCRdb shows in-frame clones only, minus some. The table has around 70,000 clones, approximately 92% seen once. Study conclusions and caveats: Conclusions were preliminary, with small, heterogeneous patient groups.

Details on this clone: Antigen unknown.

Trimming cost V 6 bases and J 2 bases; bases outside gene matches: 6. This CDR3 region has 15 residues. Germline CDR1 is KGHSH and CDR2 is LQKENI. The source is a human patient who received a liver transplant. Some T cells may trace back to the graft donor. Sequenced material: CD4+ T cells from blood, taken roughly 25 months after liver transplant. The J gene is TRBJ1-1, the V gene TRBV18, with 10 bases lining up with TRBD1. The CDR3 nucleotides read TGTGCCAGCTCGTCGGGACAGGGGAAAAACACTGAAGCTTTCTTT. It codes for CASSSGQGKNTEAFF.